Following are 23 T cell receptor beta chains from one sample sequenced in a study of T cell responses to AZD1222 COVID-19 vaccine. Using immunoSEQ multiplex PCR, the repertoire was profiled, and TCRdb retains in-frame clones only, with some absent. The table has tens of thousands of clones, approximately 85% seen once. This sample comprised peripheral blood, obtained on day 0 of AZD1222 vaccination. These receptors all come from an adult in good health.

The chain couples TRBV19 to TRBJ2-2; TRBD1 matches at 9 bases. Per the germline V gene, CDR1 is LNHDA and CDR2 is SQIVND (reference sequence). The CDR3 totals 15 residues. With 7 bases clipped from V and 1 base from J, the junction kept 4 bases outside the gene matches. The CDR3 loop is CASTRTGVNTGELFF. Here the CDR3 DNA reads TGTGCCAGTACCCGGACAGGGGTGAACACCGGGGAGCTGTTTTTT.

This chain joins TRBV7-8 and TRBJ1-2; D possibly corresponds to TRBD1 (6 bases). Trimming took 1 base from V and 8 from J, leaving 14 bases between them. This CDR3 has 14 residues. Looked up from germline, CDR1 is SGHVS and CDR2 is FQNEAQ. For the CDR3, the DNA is TGTGCCAGCAGCTTAGAGAACAGGGTGGGAGGCTACACCTTC. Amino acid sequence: CASSLENRVGGYTF.

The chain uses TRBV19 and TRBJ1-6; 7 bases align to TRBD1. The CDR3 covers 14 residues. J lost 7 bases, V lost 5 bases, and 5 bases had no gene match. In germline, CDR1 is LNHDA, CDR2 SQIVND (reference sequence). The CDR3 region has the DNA TGTGCCAGTAGTCGGGGGACAGCAAATTCACCCCTCCACTTT. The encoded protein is CASSRGTANSPLHF.

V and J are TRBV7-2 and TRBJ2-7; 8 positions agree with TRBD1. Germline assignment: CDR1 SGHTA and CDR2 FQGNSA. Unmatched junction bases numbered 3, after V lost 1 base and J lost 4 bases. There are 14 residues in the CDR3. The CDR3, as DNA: TGTGCCAGCAGCTTAGTTACAGGGGGTTACGAGCAGTACTTC. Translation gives CASSLVTGGYEQYF.

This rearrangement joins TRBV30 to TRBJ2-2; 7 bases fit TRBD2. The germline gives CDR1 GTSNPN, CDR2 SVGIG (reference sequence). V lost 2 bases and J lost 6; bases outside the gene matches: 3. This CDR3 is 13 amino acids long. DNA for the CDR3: TGTGCCTGGAGTATTGGGGGGGCCGGGGAGCTGTTTTTT. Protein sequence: CAWSIGGAGELFF.

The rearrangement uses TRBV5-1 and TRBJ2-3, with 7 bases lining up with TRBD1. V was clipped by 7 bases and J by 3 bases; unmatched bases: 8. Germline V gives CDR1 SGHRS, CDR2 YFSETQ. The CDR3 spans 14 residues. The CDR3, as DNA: TGCGCCAGCCTGGTGGGACAGCCTACAGATACGCAGTATTTT. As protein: CASLVGQPTDTQYF.

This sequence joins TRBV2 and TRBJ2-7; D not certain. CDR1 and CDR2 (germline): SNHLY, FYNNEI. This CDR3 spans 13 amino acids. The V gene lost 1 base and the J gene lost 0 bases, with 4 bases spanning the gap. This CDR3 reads CASSEEASYEQYF. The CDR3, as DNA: TGTGCCAGCAGTGAAGAGGCCTCCTACGAGCAGTACTTC. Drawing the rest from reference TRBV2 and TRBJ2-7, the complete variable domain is EPEVTQTPSHQVTQMGQEVILRCVPISNHLYFYWYRQILGQKVEFLVSFYNNEISEKSEIFDDQFSVERPDGSNFTLKIRSTKLEDSAMYFCASSEEASYEQYFGPGTRLTVT.

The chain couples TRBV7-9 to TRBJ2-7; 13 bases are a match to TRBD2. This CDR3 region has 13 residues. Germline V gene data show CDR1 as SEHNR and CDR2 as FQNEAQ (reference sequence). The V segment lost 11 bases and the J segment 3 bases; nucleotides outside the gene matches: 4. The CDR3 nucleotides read TGTGCCGTCAGACTAGCGGGGGGCTACGAGCAGTACTTC. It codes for CAVRLAGGYEQYF. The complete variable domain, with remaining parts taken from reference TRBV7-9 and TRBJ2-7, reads DTGVSQNPRHKITKRGQNVTFRCDPISEHNRLYWYRQTLGQGPEFLTYFQNEAQLEKSRLLSDRFSAERPKGSFSTLEIQRTEQGDSAMYLCAVRLAGGYEQYFGPGTRLTVT.

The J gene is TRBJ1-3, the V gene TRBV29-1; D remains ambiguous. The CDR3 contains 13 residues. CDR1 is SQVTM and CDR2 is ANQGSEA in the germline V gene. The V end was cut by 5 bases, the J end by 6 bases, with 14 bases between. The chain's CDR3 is CSVLGSSKNTIYF. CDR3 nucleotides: TGCAGCGTTCTGGGGTCCTCCAAAAACACCATATATTTT.

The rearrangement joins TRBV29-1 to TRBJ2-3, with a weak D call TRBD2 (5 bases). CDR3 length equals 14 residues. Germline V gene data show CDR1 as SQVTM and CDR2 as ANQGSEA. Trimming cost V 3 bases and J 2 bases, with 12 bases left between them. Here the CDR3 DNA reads TGCAGCGTTGAGGGAGAGGGTTTCACAGATACGCAGTATTTT. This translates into CSVEGEGFTDTQYF.

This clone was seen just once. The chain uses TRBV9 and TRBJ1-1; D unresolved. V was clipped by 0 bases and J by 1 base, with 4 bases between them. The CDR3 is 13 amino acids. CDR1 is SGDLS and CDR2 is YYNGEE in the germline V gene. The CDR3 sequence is CASSVGRNTEAFF. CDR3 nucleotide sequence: TGTGCCAGCAGCGTAGGGAGGAACACTGAAGCTTTCTTT.

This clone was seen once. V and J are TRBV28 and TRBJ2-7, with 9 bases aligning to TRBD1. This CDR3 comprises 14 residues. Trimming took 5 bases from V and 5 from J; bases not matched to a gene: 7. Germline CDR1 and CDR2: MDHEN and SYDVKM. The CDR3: CASSPGTGTHEQYF. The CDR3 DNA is TGTGCCAGCAGTCCCGGGACAGGGACCCACGAGCAGTACTTC.

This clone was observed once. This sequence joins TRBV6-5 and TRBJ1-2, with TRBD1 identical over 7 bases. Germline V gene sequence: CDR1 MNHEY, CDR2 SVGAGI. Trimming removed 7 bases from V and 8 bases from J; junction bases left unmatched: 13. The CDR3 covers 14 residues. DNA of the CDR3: TGTGCCAGCACCCTCCGGACAGGTCGGGGAGGCTACACCTTC. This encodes CASTLRTGRGGYTF.

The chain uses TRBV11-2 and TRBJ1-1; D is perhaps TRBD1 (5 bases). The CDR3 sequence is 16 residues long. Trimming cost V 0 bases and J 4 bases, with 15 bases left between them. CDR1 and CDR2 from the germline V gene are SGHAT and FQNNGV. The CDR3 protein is CASSLDRGKLGTEAFF. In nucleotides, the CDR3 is TGTGCCAGCAGCTTAGATAGGGGCAAATTAGGCACTGAAGCTTTCTTT.

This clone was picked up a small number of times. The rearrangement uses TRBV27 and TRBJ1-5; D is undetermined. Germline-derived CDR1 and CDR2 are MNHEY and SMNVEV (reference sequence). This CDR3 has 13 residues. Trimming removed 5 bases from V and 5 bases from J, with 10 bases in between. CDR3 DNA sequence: TGTGCCAGCAGTCCCAACCCATATCAGCCCCAGCATTTT. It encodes CASSPNPYQPQHF.

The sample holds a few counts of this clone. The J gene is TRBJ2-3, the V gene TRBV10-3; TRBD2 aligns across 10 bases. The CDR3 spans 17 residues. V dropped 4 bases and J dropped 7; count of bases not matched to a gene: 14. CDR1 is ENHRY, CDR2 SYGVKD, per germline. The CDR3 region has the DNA TGTGCCATCAGTGTCATGGTAGAAGCGGGGGGGCCGAATACGCAGTATTTT. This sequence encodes CAISVMVEAGGPNTQYF.

This CDR3 reads CATSGGGIYEQYF. The CDR3 region has the DNA TGTGCCACCTCCGGGGGGGGGATCTACGAGCAGTACTTC. This chain joins TRBV6-5 and TRBJ2-7; the match to TRBD2 covers 8 bases. Germline-derived CDR1 and CDR2 are MNHEY and SVGAGI. V shed 10 bases and J 3 bases; nucleotides not matched to a gene: 8. The CDR3 is 13 residues long.

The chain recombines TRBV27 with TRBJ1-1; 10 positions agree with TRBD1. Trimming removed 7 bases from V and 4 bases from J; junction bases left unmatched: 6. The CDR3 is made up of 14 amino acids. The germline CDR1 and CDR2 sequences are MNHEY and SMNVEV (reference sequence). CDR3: CASNPRQGATEAFF. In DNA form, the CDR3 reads TGTGCCAGCAACCCGAGACAGGGGGCCACTGAAGCTTTCTTT.

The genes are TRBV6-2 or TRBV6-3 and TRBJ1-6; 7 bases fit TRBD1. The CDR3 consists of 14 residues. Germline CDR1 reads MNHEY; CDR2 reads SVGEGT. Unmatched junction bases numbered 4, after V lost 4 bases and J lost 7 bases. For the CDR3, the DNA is TGTGCCAGCAGTTCGAAGGGGGCAAATTCACCCCTCCACTTT. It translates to CASSSKGANSPLHF.

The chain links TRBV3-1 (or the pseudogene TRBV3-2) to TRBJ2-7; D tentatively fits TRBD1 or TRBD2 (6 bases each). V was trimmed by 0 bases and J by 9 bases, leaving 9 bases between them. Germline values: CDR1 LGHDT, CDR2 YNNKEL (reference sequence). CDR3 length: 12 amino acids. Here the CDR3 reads CASSQDEGGQYF. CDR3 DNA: TGTGCCAGCAGCCAAGACGAGGGGGGGCAGTACTTC.

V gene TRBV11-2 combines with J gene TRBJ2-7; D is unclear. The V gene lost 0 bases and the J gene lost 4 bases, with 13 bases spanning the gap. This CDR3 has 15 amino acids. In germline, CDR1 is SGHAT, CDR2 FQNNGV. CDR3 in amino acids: CASSLERHHSYEQYF. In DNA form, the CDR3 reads TGTGCCAGCAGCTTAGAGAGACACCACTCTTACGAGCAGTACTTC.

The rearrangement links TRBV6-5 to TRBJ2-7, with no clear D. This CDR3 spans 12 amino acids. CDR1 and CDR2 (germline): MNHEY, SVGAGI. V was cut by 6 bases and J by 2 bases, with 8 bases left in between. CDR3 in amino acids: CASSRQAYEQYF. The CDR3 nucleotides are TGTGCCAGCAGCCGCCAAGCCTACGAGCAGTACTTC.

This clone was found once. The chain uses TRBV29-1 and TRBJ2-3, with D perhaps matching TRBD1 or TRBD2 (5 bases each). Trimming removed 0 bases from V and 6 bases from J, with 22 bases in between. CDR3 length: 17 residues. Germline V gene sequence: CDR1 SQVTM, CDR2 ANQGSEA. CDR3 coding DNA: TGCAGCGTTGAAGACCTCCGGGACGGGCAGTGGGGGGATACGCAGTATTTT. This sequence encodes CSVEDLRDGQWGDTQYF.